The rows below give T cell receptor beta chains drawn from one sample of a study of blood T cell repertoires in COVID-19. The table came from immunoSEQ multiplex PCR; TCRdb's copy has only in-frame clones and leaves some out. The table has fewer than 200,000 clones, roughly four fifths seen once. What was sequenced was peripheral blood. The source of these receptors is a man in his forties who had recovered from COVID-19. The CDR3 runs from the conserved cysteine through the conserved F or W. Fields, in order: D gene, J gene, clone size, V gene, CDR3 DNA, CDR3 protein. A D gene is named only where the DNA matches it firmly. Size is stated for part of the rows, as once, few or many counts, or as a class when the clone is expanded.

>TRBD2|TRBJ2-7|-|TRBV28
TGTGCCAGCGGCGGGGGTTGGGGCTCCTACGAGCAGTACTTC
CASGGGWGSYEQYF
>-|TRBJ2-5|-|TRBV6-6
TGTGCCAGCAGTTACTCGAGTGAGACCCAGTACTTC
CASSYSSETQYF
>TRBD1|TRBJ2-2|few|TRBV10-3
TGTGCCGCGACAGGGGGAACCGGGGAGCTGTTTTTT
CAATGGTGELFF
>TRBD1|TRBJ2-5|-|TRBV29-1
TGCAGCGTTCGCGGGACAGGGGGCTTTGGGGAGACCCAGTACTTC
CSVRGTGGFGETQYF
>TRBD2|TRBJ2-1|-|TRBV19
TGTGCCAGTAGTGCCAATAGCGGGAGGGCCGAGTTCTTC
CASSANSGRAEFF
>-|TRBJ2-1|-|TRBV7-9
TGTGCCAGCAGCTTCGAGGGCAATGAGCAGTTCTTC
CASSFEGNEQFF
>-|TRBJ1-6|-|TRBV6-5
TGTGCCAGCACCTCCCTGTCCTATAATTCACCCCTCCACTTT
CASTSLSYNSPLHF
>-|TRBJ1-2|-|TRBV5-6
TGTGCCAGCAGCTTGGGCGAAAGCTACACCTTC
CASSLGESYTF
>-|TRBJ1-1|-|TRBV9
TGTGCCAGCAGCTCTAGCCAACTAAACACTGAAGCTTTCTTT
CASSSSQLNTEAFF
>TRBD2|TRBJ2-5|-|TRBV27
TGTGCCAGCTCTAGCGGGAGGGGGGTAGAGACCCAGTACTTC
CASSSGRGVETQYF
>-|TRBJ2-3|-|TRBV19
TGTGCCAGTAGTAAAGGACAGTCTAGCACAGATACGCAGTATTTT
CASSKGQSSTDTQYF
>TRBD1|TRBJ1-1|-|TRBV9
TGTGCCAGCAGCCCAGGACAGGGGAGCACTGAAGCTTTCTTT
CASSPGQGSTEAFF
>-|TRBJ1-5|-|TRBV28
TGTGCCAGCAGTATCAATACCGGGACAATCAATCAGCCCCAGCATTTT
CASSINTGTINQPQHF
>-|TRBJ2-1|-|TRBV2
TGTGCCAGCGGGAGCTACAATGAGCAGTTCTTC
CASGSYNEQFF
>TRBD2|TRBJ2-7|-|TRBV24-1
TGTGCCACCAGTGATACTAGCGGGAGAGAGCATAACGAGCAGTACTTC
CATSDTSGREHNEQYF
>TRBD2|TRBJ2-7|-|TRBV14
TGTGCCAGCAGCAATTTTCCATCCGGGACTACTGCCTACGAGCAGTACTTC
CASSNFPSGTTAYEQYF
>-|TRBJ2-5|once|TRBV20-1
TGCAGTGCCCAGAAGGGCGGGCCCCAGTACTTC
CSAQKGGPQYF
>TRBD1|TRBJ1-2|-|TRBV29-1
TGCAGCGGCCGGGACAGGGACGGCTACACCTTC
CSGRDRDGYTF
>TRBD1|TRBJ1-2|-|TRBV2
TGTGCCAGCAGGACAGGGTCGGTCTATGGCTACACCTTC
CASRTGSVYGYTF
>-|TRBJ2-7|-|TRBV11-2
TGTGCCAGCAGCGGACAACAGGGTCCCTACGAGCAGTACTTC
CASSGQQGPYEQYF
>TRBD2|TRBJ2-3|few|TRBV5-4
TGTGCCAGCAGTTCCCCTGGGGGCGGGGGGGATGATACGCAGTATTTT
CASSSPGGGGDDTQYF
>-|TRBJ1-4|-|TRBV19
TGTGCCAGTAGTCTGAACACAGCAACTAATGAAAAACTGTTTTTT
CASSLNTATNEKLFF
>-|TRBJ1-2|-|TRBV29-1
TGCAGCGCCGATTGGGGCGGTGGTGGCTACACCTTC
CSADWGGGGYTF
>TRBD2|TRBJ2-5|-|TRBV7-2
TGTGCCAGCAGCTTACGGGGGGGAGGGTGGATAGAGACCCAGTACTTC
CASSLRGGGWIETQYF
>TRBD1|TRBJ2-2|-|TRBV5-6
TGTGCCAGCAGCCGCGATGACAGGGGTTGGGTGTTTTTT
CASSRDDRGWVFF
>TRBD1|TRBJ2-3|-|TRBV6-2/TRBV6-3
TGTGCCAGCAGTTACAACCAACGGACAGGGGAAATTTCAGATACGCAGTATTTT
CASSYNQRTGEISDTQYF
>TRBD1|TRBJ2-2|-|TRBV2
TGTGCCAGTAACAGGGGGAACACCGGGGAGCTGTTTTTT
CASNRGNTGELFF